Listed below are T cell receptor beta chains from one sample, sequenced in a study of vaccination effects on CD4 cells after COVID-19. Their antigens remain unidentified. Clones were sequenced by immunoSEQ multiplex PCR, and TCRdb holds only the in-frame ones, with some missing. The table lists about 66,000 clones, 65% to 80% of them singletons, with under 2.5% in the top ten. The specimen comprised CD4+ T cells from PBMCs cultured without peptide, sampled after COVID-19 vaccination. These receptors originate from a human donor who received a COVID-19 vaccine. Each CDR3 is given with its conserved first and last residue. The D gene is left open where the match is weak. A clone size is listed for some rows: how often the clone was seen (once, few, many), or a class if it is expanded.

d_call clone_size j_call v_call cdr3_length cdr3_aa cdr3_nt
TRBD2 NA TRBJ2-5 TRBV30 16 CAWSGGAGGLVETQYF TGTGCCTGGAGTGGGGGTGCGGGGGGGCTCGTTGAGACCCAGTACTTC
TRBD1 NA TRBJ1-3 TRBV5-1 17 CASRGQGAGGSGNTIYF TGCGCCAGCAGAGGGCAGGGGGCTGGAGGGTCTGGAAACACCATATATTTT
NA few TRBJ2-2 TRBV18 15 CASSPSGGAAGELFF TGTGCCAGCTCACCTTCCGGGGGCGCTGCCGGGGAGCTGTTTTTT
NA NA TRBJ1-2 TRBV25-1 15 CASSEYGAGTYGYTF TGTGCCAGCAGTGAATATGGGGCAGGGACCTATGGCTACACCTTC
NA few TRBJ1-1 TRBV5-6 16 CASSLAEPRWNTEAFF TGTGCCAGCAGCTTGGCTGAGCCCCGTTGGAACACTGAAGCTTTCTTT
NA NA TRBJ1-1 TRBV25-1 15 CASSESGTQNTEAFF TGTGCCAGCAGTGAATCCGGGACTCAGAACACTGAAGCTTTCTTT
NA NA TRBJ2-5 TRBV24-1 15 CATSDPTNAGETQYF TGTGCCACCAGTGATCCCACTAACGCGGGGGAGACCCAGTACTTC
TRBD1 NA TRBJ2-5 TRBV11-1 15 CASSTGGVGQETQYF TGTGCCAGCAGTACAGGGGGCGTCGGGCAAGAGACCCAGTACTTC
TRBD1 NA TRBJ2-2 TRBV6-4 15 CASSPARGITGELFF TGTGCCAGCAGTCCGGCCAGGGGGATCACCGGGGAGCTGTTTTTT
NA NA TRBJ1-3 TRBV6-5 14 CASRRTASGNTIYF TGTGCCAGCAGACGGACGGCCTCTGGAAACACCATATATTTT
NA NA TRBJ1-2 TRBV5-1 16 CASSSLPGTPELGYTF TGCGCCAGCAGCTCTTTACCCGGGACTCCCGAACTGGGCTACACCTTC
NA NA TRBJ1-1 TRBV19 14 CASRDIRGNTEAFF TGTGCCAGTAGGGACATCAGGGGGAACACTGAAGCTTTCTTT
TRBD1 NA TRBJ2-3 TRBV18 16 CASSEGTAIVTDTQYF TGTGCCAGCTCAGAGGGGACAGCTATAGTCACAGATACGCAGTATTTT
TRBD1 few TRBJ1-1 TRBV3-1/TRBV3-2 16 CASSRNVDRVNTEAFF TGTGCCAGCAGCCGCAACGTCGACAGGGTCAACACTGAAGCTTTCTTT
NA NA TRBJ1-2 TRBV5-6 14 CASSFELSTGSYTF TGTGCCAGCAGCTTTGAGCTCTCGACGGGAAGCTACACCTTC
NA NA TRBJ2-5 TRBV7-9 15 CASSLLQGFKETQYF TGTGCCAGCAGCTTACTGCAGGGTTTTAAAGAGACCCAGTACTTC
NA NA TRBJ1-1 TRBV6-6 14 CASTQGRGGTEAFF TGTGCCAGCACTCAGGGGCGCGGCGGCACTGAAGCTTTCTTT
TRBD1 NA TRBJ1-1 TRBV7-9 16 CASSLTGGLKNTEAFF TGTGCCAGCAGCCTAACAGGGGGATTGAAAAACACTGAAGCTTTCTTT
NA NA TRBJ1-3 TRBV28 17 CASTDRVGLPSGNTIYF TGTGCCAGCACCGATAGGGTGGGATTGCCCTCTGGAAACACCATATATTTT
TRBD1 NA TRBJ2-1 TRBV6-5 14 CASRQTGPPNEQFF TGTGCCAGCAGGCAGACAGGGCCGCCTAATGAGCAGTTCTTC
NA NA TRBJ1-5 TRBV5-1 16 CASSLTGQFSNQPQHF TGCGCCAGCAGCTTGACCGGACAGTTTAGCAATCAGCCCCAGCATTTT
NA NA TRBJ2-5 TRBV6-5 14 CASSRTVDQETQYF TGTGCCAGCAGCCGGACAGTAGATCAAGAGACCCAGTACTTC
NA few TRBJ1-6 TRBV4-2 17 CASSQDRSGPYNSPLHF TGTGCCAGCAGCCAAGATCGGTCCGGCCCCTATAATTCACCCCTCCACTTT